A selection of T cell receptor beta chains follows, all from one sample in a study of blood T cell repertoires in COVID-19. Data came from immunoSEQ multiplex PCR; TCRdb stores just in-frame clones and leaves some out. The sample consists of over 250,000 clones, more than 75% of them appearing once. The sample taken for sequencing was PBMCs or T cells enriched from blood (not recorded which). These receptors were obtained from a woman in her sixties or seventies in a cohort exposed to, infected with or recovered from COVID-19 (not recorded which). The CDR3 runs from the conserved cysteine through the conserved F or W. The D gene is left open where the match is weak. A row's size may be missing; if present it is once, few, many or a size class.

-,TRBJ1-2,TRBV2,TRBD1,TGTGCCAGCAGTGAATTTATGGCAGGGGGCCGACTTAACTATGGCTACACCTTC,CASSEFMAGGRLNYGYTF
-,TRBJ2-1,TRBV6-6,TRBD2,TGTGCCAGCAGTCTAGCGGCTGCGAATGAGCAGTTCTTC,CASSLAAANEQFF
-,TRBJ2-3,TRBV4-1,-,TGCGCCAGCAGCCAAGACACTAGCCCTACCACAGATACGCAGTATTTT,CASSQDTSPTTDTQYF
-,TRBJ1-6,TRBV7-9,-,TGTGCCAGCAGCAACAGGGTTGAGGCATATAATTCACCCCTCCACTTT,CASSNRVEAYNSPLHF
-,TRBJ2-2,TRBV5-1,TRBD2,TGCGCCAGCAGCCCGGGACTAGCCACCGGGGAGCTGTTTTTT,CASSPGLATGELFF
-,TRBJ1-2,TRBV27,TRBD1,TGTGCCAGCAGTCCGGGGACAGGGGATAACTATGGCTACACCTTC,CASSPGTGDNYGYTF
-,TRBJ1-1,TRBV19,-,TGTGCCAGTAGTGTTTTTTCCTACGGGGGTTTGAACACTGAAGCTTTCTTT,CASSVFSYGGLNTEAFF
-,TRBJ2-3,TRBV28,TRBD2,TGTGCCAGCAGTTTGGTAACTAGCGGGAGTGATACGCAGTATTTT,CASSLVTSGSDTQYF
once,TRBJ1-5,TRBV19,-,TGTGCCAGTAGTATTCGGAGCAGGGGCCCGGAAAATCAGCCCCAGCATTTT,CASSIRSRGPENQPQHF
few,TRBJ1-2,TRBV30,-,TGTGCCTGGAGCGCGGGCTCCTATGGCTACACCTTC,CAWSAGSYGYTF
-,TRBJ1-2,TRBV3-1/TRBV3-2,-,TGTGCCAGCAGCCAAGGGAGGGTAGATGGCTACACCTTC,CASSQGRVDGYTF
-,TRBJ2-3,TRBV5-1,TRBD2,TGCGCCAGCAGCTTGGTGTTACGGGAGGGCCGAACAGATACGCAGTATTTT,CASSLVLREGRTDTQYF
-,TRBJ2-1,TRBV7-2,TRBD2,TGTGCCAGCAGCTCGGGACTAGCGGGAGGGGACAATGAGCAGTTCTTC,CASSSGLAGGDNEQFF
-,TRBJ2-1,TRBV29-1,-,TGCAGCGCTGGAATAACAGGGTACGGCAATGAGCAGTTCTTC,CSAGITGYGNEQFF
once,TRBJ2-7,TRBV5-6,-,TGTGCCAGCAGCTTGGCCCAGCGGCTCCGCTACGAGCAGTACTTC,CASSLAQRLRYEQYF
-,TRBJ2-2,TRBV7-3,-,TGTGCCAGCAGCCAAGGACACGTAAACACCGGGGAGCTGTTTTTT,CASSQGHVNTGELFF
-,TRBJ1-5,TRBV9,-,TGTGCCAGCAGCGCGGGGGGGGCAGGTCAGCCCCAGCATTTT,CASSAGGAGQPQHF
once,TRBJ2-3,TRBV30,-,TGTGCCTGGAGTGCTAGGAGCACAGATACGCAGTATTTT,CAWSARSTDTQYF
-,TRBJ1-3,TRBV7-8,-,TGTGCCAGCAGCGTAAAGGACAGCTCCTCTGGAAACACCATATATTTT,CASSVKDSSSGNTIYF
-,TRBJ1-1,TRBV18,-,TGTGCCAGCTCACCATACGGTGATTTGAACACTGAAGCTTTCTTT,CASSPYGDLNTEAFF
few,TRBJ2-1,TRBV3-1/TRBV3-2,TRBD2,TGTGCCAGCAGCCAGGTAGCGGGAGCTGATGAGCAGTTCTTC,CASSQVAGADEQFF
-,TRBJ2-7,TRBV27,-,TGTGCCAGCAGTTCCGGCGGGACCTACGAGCAGTACTTC,CASSSGGTYEQYF
-,TRBJ1-2,TRBV21-1,-,TGTGCCAGCAGCAAAGTACCAGGGGCCGGTGGCTACACCTTC,CASSKVPGAGGYTF
-,TRBJ1-5,TRBV7-6,TRBD1,TGTGCCAGCAGTCAAGGACAGGGGGACGACAATCAGCCCCAGCATTTT,CASSQGQGDDNQPQHF
many,TRBJ2-1,TRBV5-1,TRBD1,TGCGCCAGCAGCTTGGAGGGACAGACCTACAATGAGCAGTTCTTC,CASSLEGQTYNEQFF
once,TRBJ2-7,TRBV19,TRBD1,TGTGCCAGTAGCCCCCGGGACAGGTTGAAGCGGAACTTC,CASSPRDRLKRNF
-,TRBJ2-7,TRBV5-6,TRBD2,TGTGCCAGCAGCTTGGGACTAGCGGGATCTCTACGCGAGCAGTACTTC,CASSLGLAGSLREQYF
-,TRBJ1-1,TRBV19,-,TGTGCCAGTAGTATGGGTAGCGGGAGGGGGATGAACACTGAAGCTTTCTTT,CASSMGSGRGMNTEAFF